This paragraph reports one T cell receptor beta chain. Original analysis: Counts of nucleated cells, estimated from reference gene primer amplification, were obtained. TCRdb's table, derived via immunoSEQ multiplex PCR, lists solely in-frame clones and lacks some. V and J calls and clone size are those listed in that table; D and trimming were worked out from the DNA. The sample has hundreds of thousands of clones, 65% to 90% seen once; the top ten hold less than 8%. Trimming at V came to 0 bases and at J to 7 bases, leaving 4 bases not matched to a gene. Germline CDR1 reads SGHRS; CDR2 reads YFSETQ. The CDR3 consists of 15 residues. This sample is part of a study of blood T cell repertoires in COVID-19. Study at large: Acute and convalescent COVID-19 samples came from the United States, Italy and Spain. PBMCs, B-cell-depleted T cells, or T cells provided the cDNA or gDNA that made up the material.

This receptor was taken from a woman between 50 and 59 years old with acute or convalescent COVID-19. The chain uses TRBV5-1 and TRBJ2-2, with TRBD1 matching 9 bases. Sequences were obtained from peripheral blood. The CDR3 DNA reads as TGCGCCAGCAGCTTGGAACAGGGGGCAGACGGGGAGCTGTTTTTT. This gives the protein CASSLEQGADGELFF.